This TCR beta chain was sequenced in a study of T cell changes during pregnancy in multiple sclerosis. Generated by immunoSEQ multiplex PCR, the TCRdb table keeps only in-frame clones and is missing some. The sample shows approximately 40,000 clones, 85% to 95% of them seen only once. Trimming cost V 6 bases and J 6 bases, with 18 bases left between them. From germline, CDR1 is MDHEN and CDR2 SYDVKM. The CDR3 covers 15 residues. This clonotype was sampled from a female donor with multiple sclerosis, enrolled in a pregnancy study. The chain has TRBV28 and TRBJ2-1, with TRBD2 as a possible D gene (7 bases). Sample: CD4+ T cells from peripheral blood mononuclear cells, taken before pregnancy. Here the CDR3 DNA reads TGTGCCAGCAGAAGAGGGGGGGCGGGAGTCAATGAGCAGTTCTTC. This translates into CASRRGGAGVNEQFF.